This TCR beta chain was profiled in a study of blood T cells in healthy people across ages. General study findings and limits: Bulk PBMC profiling left naive and antigen-experienced comparisons inconclusive. With donor CMV status unknown, expanded clonotype changes were possibly confounded.

Then a second PCR, running about 7 to 11 cycles, was carried out with a sample-barcoded 5' primer and a J-beta primer mix. Each sample yielded at least 3 million CDR3-containing paired-end reads. Each CDR3 protein gets one entry after TCRdb re-called the 5' RACE reads with MiXCR. The sample shows approximately 730,000 distinct CDR3 sequences, more than 40% of them seen only once. Investigators took roughly 9.5 milliliters of peripheral blood from every donor. With regard to this clonotype: Its matching antigen is unknown.

This CDR3 has 15 residues. Germline values: CDR1 SGHRS, CDR2 YFSETQ. V trimming: 2 bases; J trimming: 2 bases; junction bases outside the gene matches: 3. This chain uses TRBV5-1 with TRBJ2-5; TRBD2 agrees at 10 bases. The origin of this receptor is a woman in her sixties or seventies in good health. Material for sequencing was blood. CDR3 amino acids: CASSLRSGGQETQYF. The CDR3 DNA reads as TGCGCCAGCAGCTTACGTAGCGGGGGGCAAGAGACCCAGTACTTC.